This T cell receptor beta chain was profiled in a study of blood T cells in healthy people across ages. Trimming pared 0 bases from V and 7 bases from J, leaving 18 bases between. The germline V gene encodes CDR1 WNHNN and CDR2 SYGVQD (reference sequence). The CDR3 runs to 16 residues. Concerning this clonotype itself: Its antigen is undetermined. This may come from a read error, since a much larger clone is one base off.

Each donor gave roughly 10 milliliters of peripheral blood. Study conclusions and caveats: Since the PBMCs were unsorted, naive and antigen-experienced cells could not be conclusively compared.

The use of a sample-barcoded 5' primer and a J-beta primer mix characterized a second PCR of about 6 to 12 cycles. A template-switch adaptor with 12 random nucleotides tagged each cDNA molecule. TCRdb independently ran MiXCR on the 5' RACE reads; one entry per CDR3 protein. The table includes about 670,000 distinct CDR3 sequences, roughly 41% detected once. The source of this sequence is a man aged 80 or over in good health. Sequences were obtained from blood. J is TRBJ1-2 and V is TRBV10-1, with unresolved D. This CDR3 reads CASSESRGRWLSGYTF. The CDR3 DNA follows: TGCGCCAGCAGTGAGTCGCGAGGCAGGTGGCTTTCTGGCTACACCTTC.